Listed here are 9 T cell receptor beta chains from one sample, sequenced in a study of T cells in Graves' hyperthyroidism and ophthalmopathy (dated by TCRdb to between 2019 and 2020). The protocol used for the library was multiplex PCR. Sequencing took place on an Illumina HiSeq 2000. The TCR beta CDR3 regions were amplified from RNA transcripts. A first-round RT-PCR of the TCR CDR3 used the HTBI primer set with the Qiagen OneStep RT-PCR kit. TCRdb handled the public reads itself, with Q25 trimming in fastp and clone calling in MiXCR, and kept productive beta chains. Rows with one shared CDR3 protein collapse into an entry with the most common genes and DNA. The sample profile shows about 520,000 distinct CDR3 sequences; less than 25% of them were found once. The ten biggest clones cover about 11% of the sample. The sample consisted of blood. These receptors were taken from a woman in her twenties or thirties with Graves' ophthalmopathy.

This chain uses TRBV7-2 with TRBJ2-5, with no clear D. This CDR3 has 15 residues. The V and J ends lost 6 bases and 4 bases respectively, with 18 bases between them. CDR1 is SGHTA and CDR2 is FQGNSA in the germline V gene. The CDR3 nucleotides are TGTGCCAGCAGAGGCAGGCCCTCTTGGGGAGAGACCCAGTACTTC. This translates into CASRGRPSWGETQYF.

There are a few counts of this clonotype. The genes are TRBV12-3 or TRBV12-4 and TRBJ1-2, with a possible D match to TRBD1 (6 bases). The CDR3 runs to 14 residues. Trimming shortened V by 5 bases and J by 2 bases, and 12 bases separated the two germline ends. Here the CDR3 DNA reads TGTGCCAGCAGTCAGGGGTCCGCCAACTATGGCTACACCTTC. It yields the protein CASSQGSANYGYTF.

There are a few counts of this clonotype. This chain joins TRBV11-1 and TRBJ2-2; 10 nucleotides line up with TRBD1. The CDR3 contains 16 residues. Germline V CDR1 and CDR2: SGHAT, FQDESV (reference sequence). V trimming: 6 bases; J trimming: 4 bases; junction bases outside the gene matches: 8. CDR3 coding DNA: TGTGCCAGCAGTATCCGGGACAGGGGTGGCACCGGGGAGCTGTTTTTT. Its translation: CASSIRDRGGTGELFF.

This clonotype has at least ten counts. J is TRBJ2-7 and V is TRBV12-3 or TRBV12-4; D is ambiguous. The V gene lost 6 bases and the J gene lost 0 bases, with 15 bases spanning the gap. The CDR3 extends over 15 amino acids. The CDR3 protein is CASSPRKPNSYEQYF. The CDR3 DNA reads as TGTGCCAGCAGCCCTCGAAAACCCAACTCCTACGAGCAGTACTTC.

This clonotype was seen at least ten times. This sequence joins TRBV5-1 and TRBJ2-6; D might be TRBD1 (6 bases). Germline CDR1 and CDR2: SGHRS and YFSETQ. Deletions cut 4 bases from V and 4 bases from J, with 15 bases between. The CDR3 consists of 16 residues. CDR3 nucleotides: TGCGCCAGCAGCCTTAATCAGGGGAACGGGGCCAACGTCCTGACTTTC. This gives the protein CASSLNQGNGANVLTF.

The genes are TRBV4-3 and TRBJ2-2; TRBD2 matches at 11 bases. The germline CDR1 and CDR2 sequences are LGHNA and YSLEER. V lost 0 bases and J lost 1; bases outside the gene matches: 4. The CDR3 loop spans 18 amino acids. The DNA of the CDR3 is TGCGCCAGCAGCCAAGATAATGGACTAGCGGGGAACACCGGGGAGCTGTTTTTT. This encodes CASSQDNGLAGNTGELFF.

This clonotype was counted only a few times. The V call is TRBV7-2, the J call TRBJ2-5; TRBD2 matches at 8 bases. V shed 5 bases and J 2 bases; nucleotides not matched to a gene: 10. The CDR3 contains 16 residues. Germline values: CDR1 SGHTA, CDR2 FQGNSA. The chain's CDR3 is CASSPGLVGRQETQYF. CDR3 nucleotides: TGTGCCAGCAGCCCGGGACTAGTAGGCCGTCAAGAGACCCAGTACTTC.

The sample holds many counts of this clonotype. The chain combines TRBV28 with TRBJ1-3; D is unclear. This CDR3 comprises 14 residues. Per the germline V gene, CDR1 is MDHEN and CDR2 is SYDVKM. V shed 3 bases and J shed 4 bases, with 10 bases lying between them. The CDR3 bases are TGTGCCAGCAGTTTTAGTGATAGAGGAAACACCATATATTTT. It yields the protein CASSFSDRGNTIYF.

The chain links TRBV12-3 or TRBV12-4 to TRBJ1-1, with D uncertain. V dropped 6 bases and J dropped 2 bases, with 13 bases sitting between them. The CDR3 consists of 14 residues. CDR3 loop: CASSRTPANTEAFF. The CDR3 nucleotides are TGTGCCAGCAGCCGGACCCCGGCTAACACTGAAGCTTTCTTT.